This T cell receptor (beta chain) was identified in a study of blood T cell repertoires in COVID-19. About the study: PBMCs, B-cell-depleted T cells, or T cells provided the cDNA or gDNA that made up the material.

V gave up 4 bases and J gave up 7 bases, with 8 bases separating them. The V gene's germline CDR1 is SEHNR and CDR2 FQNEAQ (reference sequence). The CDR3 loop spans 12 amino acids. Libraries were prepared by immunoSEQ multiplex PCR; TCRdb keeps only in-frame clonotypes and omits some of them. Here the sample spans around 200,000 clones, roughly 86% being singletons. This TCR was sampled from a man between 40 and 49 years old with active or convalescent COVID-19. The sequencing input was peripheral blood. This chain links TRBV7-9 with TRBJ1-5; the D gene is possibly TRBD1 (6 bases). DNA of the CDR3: TGTGCCAGCAGCTCGGACAGCCAGCCCCAGCATTTT. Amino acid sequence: CASSSDSQPQHF.